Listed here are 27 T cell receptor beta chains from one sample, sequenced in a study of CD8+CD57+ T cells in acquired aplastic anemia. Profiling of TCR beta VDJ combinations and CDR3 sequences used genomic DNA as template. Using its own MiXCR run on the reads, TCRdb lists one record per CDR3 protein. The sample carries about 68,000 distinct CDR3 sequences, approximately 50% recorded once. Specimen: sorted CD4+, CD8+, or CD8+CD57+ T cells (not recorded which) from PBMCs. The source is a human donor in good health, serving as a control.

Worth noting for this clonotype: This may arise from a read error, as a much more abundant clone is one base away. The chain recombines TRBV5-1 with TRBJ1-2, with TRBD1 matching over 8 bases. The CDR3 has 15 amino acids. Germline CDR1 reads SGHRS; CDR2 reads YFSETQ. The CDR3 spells CARSLGQAMDYGYTF. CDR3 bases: TGCGCCCGCAGCTTGGGACAGGCTATGGACTATGGCTACACCTTC.

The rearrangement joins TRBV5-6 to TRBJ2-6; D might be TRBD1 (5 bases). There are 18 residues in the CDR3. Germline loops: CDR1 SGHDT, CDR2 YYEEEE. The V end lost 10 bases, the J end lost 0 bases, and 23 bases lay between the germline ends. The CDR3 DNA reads TGTGCCGACAGCAGCCGGGTACTTCTAACCTCTGGGGCCAACGTCCTGACTTTC. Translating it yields CADSSRVLLTSGANVLTF.

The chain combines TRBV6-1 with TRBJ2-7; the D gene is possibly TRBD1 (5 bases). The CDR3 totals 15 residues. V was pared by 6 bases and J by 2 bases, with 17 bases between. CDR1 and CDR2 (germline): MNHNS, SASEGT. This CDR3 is CASRDTGESTYEQYF. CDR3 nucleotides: TGTGCCAGCAGAGATACAGGAGAATCCACCTACGAGCAGTACTTC.

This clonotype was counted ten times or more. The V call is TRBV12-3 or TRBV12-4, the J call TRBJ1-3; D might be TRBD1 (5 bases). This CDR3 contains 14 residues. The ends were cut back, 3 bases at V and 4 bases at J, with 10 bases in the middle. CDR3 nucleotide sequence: TGTGCCAGCAGTTTGGGGGGGAGGGGAAACACCATATATTTT. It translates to CASSLGGRGNTIYF.

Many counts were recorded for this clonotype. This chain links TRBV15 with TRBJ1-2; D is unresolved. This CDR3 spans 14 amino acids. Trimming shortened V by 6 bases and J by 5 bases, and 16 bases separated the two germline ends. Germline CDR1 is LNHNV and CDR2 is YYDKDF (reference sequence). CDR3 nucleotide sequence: TGTGCCACCAGGGGGTCCGGGGATCCTTATGGCTACACCTTC. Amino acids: CATRGSGDPYGYTF.

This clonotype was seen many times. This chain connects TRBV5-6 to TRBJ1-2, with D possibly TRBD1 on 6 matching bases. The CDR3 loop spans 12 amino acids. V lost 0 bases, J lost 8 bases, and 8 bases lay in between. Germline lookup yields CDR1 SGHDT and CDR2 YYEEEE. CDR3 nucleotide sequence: TGTGCCAGCAGCTTGGACAGGGACGGCTACACCTTC. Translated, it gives CASSLDRDGYTF.

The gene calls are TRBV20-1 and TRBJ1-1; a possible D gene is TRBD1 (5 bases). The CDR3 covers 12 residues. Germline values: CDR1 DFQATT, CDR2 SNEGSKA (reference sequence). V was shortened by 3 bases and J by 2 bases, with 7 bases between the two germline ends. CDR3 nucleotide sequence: TGCAGTGCTAGTGGGGGTAACACTGAAGCTTTCTTT. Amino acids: CSASGGNTEAFF.

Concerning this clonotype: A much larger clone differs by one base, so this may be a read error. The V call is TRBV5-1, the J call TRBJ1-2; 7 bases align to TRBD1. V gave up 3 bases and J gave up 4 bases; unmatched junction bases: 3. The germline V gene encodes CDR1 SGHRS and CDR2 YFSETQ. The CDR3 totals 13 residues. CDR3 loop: CASSSGQPYGYTF. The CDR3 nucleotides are TGCGCCAGCAGCTCGGGACAGCCCTATGGCTACACCTTC. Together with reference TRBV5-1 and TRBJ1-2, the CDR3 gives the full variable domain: KAGVTQTPRYLIKTRGQQVTLSCSPISGHRSVSWYQQTPGQGLQFLFEYFSETQRNKGNFPGRFSGRQFSNSRSEMNVSTLELGDSALYLCASSSGQPYGYTFGSGTRLTVV.

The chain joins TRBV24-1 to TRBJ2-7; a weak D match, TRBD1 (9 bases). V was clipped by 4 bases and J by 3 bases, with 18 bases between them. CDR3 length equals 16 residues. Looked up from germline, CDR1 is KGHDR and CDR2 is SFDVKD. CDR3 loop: CATSETGTGTSYEQYF. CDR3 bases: TGTGCCACCAGTGAGACCGGGACAGGGACTAGCTACGAGCAGTACTTC.

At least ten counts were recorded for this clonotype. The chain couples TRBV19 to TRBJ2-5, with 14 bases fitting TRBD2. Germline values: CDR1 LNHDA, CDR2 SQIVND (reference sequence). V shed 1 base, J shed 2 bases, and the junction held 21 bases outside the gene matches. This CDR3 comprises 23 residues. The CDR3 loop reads CASSIALGLAGERGMLAQETQYF. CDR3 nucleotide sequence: TGTGCCAGTAGTATAGCCCTGGGACTAGCGGGAGAGAGGGGGATGTTGGCTCAAGAGACCCAGTACTTC. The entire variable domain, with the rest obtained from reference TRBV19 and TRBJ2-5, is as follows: DGGITQSPKYLFRKEGQNVTLSCEQNLNHDAMYWYRQDPGQGLRLIYYSQIVNDFQKGDIAEGYSVSREKKESFPLTVTSAQKNPTAFYLCASSIALGLAGERGMLAQETQYFGPGTRLLVL.

CDR3 DNA: TGCAGCGTCTCTAGCGGGAGGGCCTACGAGCAGTACTTC. It specifies CSVSSGRAYEQYF. This chain uses TRBV29-1 with TRBJ2-7, with 12 bases aligning to TRBD2. This CDR3 spans 13 amino acids. V was clipped by 6 bases and J by 2 bases; unmatched bases: 2. The V gene's germline CDR1 is SQVTM and CDR2 ANQGSEA.

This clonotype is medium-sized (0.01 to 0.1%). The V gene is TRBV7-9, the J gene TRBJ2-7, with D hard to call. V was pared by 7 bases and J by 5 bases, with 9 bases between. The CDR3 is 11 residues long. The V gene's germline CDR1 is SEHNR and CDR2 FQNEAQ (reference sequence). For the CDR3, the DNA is TGTGCCAGCACTGGTATGGACGAGCAGTACTTC. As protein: CASTGMDEQYF.

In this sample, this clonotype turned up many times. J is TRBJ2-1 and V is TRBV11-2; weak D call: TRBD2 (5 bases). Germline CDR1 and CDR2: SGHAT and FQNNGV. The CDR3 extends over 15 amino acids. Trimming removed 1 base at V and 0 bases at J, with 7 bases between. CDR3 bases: TGTGCCAGCAGCTTAGTAAGCGGCTCCTACAATGAGCAGTTCTTC. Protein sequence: CASSLVSGSYNEQFF.

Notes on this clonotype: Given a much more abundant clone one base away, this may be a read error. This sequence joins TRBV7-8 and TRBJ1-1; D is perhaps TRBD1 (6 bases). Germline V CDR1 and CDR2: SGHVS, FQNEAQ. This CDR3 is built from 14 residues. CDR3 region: CVSSLGLDSGKAFF. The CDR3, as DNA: TGTGTCAGCAGCCTTGGTTTGGACAGCGGGAAAGCTTTCTTT. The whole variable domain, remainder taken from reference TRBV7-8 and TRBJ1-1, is GAGVSQSPRYKVAKRGQDVALRCDPISGHVSLFWYQQALGQGPEFLTYFQNEAQLDKSGLPSDRFFAERPEGSVSTLKIQRTQQEDSAVYLCVSSLGLDSGKAFFGQGTRLTVV.

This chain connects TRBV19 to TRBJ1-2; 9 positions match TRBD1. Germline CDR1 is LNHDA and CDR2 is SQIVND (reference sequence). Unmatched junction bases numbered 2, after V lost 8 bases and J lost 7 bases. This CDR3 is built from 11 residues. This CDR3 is CASGGQGGYTF. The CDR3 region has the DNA TGTGCCAGTGGGGGACAGGGTGGCTACACCTTC. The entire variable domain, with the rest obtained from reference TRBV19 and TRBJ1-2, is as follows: DGGITQSPKYLFRKEGQNVTLSCEQNLNHDAMYWYRQDPGQGLRLIYYSQIVNDFQKGDIAEGYSVSREKKESFPLTVTSAQKNPTAFYLCASGGQGGYTFGSGTRLTVV.

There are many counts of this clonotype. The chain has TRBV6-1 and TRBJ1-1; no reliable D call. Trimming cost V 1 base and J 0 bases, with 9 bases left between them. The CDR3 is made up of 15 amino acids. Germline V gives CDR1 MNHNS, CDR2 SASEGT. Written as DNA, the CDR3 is TGTGCCAGCAGTGAAGAGGCCAGGATGAACACTGAAGCTTTCTTT. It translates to CASSEEARMNTEAFF.

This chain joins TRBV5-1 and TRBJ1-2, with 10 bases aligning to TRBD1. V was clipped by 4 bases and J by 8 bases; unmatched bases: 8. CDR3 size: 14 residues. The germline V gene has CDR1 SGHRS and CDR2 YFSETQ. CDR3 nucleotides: TGCGCCAGCAGCAGCGGGACAGGGGCGGAGGGCTACACCTTC. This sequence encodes CASSSGTGAEGYTF.

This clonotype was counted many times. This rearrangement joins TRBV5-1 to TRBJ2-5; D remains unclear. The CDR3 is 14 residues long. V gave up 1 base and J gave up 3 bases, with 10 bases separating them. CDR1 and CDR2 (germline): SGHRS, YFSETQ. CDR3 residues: CASSLQGAEETQYF. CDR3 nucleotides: TGCGCCAGCAGCTTGCAAGGAGCTGAAGAGACCCAGTACTTC.

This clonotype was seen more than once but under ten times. The DNA for the CDR3 is TGTGCCAGCACCCTTCAAGAGACCCAGTACTTC. Translating it yields CASTLQETQYF. The chain has TRBV7-2 and TRBJ2-5, with unresolved D. This CDR3 region has 11 residues. Germline lookup yields CDR1 SGHTA and CDR2 FQGNSA. The ends were cut back, 7 bases at V and 2 bases at J, with 5 bases in the middle.

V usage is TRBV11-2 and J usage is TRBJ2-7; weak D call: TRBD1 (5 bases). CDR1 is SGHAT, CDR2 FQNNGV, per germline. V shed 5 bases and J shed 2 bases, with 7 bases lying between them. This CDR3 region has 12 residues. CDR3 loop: CASSMTAYEQYF. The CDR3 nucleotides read TGTGCCAGCAGCATGACAGCCTACGAGCAGTACTTC.

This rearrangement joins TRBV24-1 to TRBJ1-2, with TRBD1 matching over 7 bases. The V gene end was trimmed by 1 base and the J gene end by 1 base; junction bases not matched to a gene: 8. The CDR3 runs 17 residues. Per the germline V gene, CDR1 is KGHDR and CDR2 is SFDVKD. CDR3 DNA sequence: TGTGCCACCAGTGATTTAGGGGGACAGATGGATAACTATGGCTACACCTTC. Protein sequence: CATSDLGGQMDNYGYTF.

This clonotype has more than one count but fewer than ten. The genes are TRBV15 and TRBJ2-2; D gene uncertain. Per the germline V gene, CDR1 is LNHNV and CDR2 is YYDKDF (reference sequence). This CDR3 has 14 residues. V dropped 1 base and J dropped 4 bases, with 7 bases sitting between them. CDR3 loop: CATSRGDTTGELFF. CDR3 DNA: TGTGCCACCAGCAGAGGGGATACCACCGGGGAGCTGTTTTTT.

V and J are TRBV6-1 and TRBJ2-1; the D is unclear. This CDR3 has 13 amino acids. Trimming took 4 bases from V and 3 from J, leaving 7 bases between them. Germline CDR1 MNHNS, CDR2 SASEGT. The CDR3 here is CASSGRHYNEQFF. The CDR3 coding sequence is TGTGCCAGCAGTGGACGCCACTACAATGAGCAGTTCTTC.

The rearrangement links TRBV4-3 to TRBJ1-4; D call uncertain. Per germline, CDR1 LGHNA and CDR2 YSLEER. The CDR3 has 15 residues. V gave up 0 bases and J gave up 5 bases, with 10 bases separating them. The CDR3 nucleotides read TGCGCCAGCAGCCAAGATTCAGAAACAAATGAAAAACTGTTTTTT. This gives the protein CASSQDSETNEKLFF.

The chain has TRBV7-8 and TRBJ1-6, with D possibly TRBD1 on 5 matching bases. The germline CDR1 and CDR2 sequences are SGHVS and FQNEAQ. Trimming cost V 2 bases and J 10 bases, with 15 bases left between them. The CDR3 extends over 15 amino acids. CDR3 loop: CASSLTPGSGSPLHF. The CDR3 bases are TGTGCCAGCAGCTTAACCCCAGGGTCGGGCTCACCCCTCCACTTT.

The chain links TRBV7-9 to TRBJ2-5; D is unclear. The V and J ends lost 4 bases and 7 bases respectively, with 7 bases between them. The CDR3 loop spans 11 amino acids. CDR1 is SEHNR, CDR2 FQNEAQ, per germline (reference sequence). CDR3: CASSSTGTQYF. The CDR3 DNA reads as TGTGCCAGCAGCTCCACGGGGACCCAGTACTTC.

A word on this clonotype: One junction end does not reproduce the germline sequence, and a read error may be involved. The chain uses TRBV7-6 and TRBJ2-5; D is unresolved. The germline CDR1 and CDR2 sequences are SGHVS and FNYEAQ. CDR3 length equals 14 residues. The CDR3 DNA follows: TGTGCCAGCAGCTTATCGGCAGGCCAAGAGACTCAGTACTTC. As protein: CASSLSAGQETQYF.